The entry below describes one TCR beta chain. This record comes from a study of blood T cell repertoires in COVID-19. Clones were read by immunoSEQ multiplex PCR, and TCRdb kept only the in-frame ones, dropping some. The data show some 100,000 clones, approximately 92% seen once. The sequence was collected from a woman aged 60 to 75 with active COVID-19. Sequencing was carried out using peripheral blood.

CDR3 sequence: CASSYQQVPTEAFF. CDR3 nucleotides: TGTGCCAGCAGTTACCAACAGGTACCCACTGAAGCTTTCTTT. The chain employs TRBV6-2 or TRBV6-3 and TRBJ1-1; D may be TRBD1 (5 bases). This CDR3 contains 14 residues. Looked up from germline, CDR1 is MNHEY and CDR2 is SVGEGT. Trimming took off 2 bases at V and 4 bases at J, with 11 bases between the two ends.